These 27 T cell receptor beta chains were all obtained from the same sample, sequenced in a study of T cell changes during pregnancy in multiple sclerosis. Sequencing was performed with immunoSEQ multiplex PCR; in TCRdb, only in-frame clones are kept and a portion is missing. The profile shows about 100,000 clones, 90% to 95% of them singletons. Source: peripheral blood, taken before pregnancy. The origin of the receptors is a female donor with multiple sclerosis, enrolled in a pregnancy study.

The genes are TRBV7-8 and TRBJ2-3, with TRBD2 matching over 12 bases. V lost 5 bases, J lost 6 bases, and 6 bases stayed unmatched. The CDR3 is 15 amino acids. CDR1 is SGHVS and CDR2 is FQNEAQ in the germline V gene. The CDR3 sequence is CASSTPSGRADTQYF. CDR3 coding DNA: TGTGCCAGCAGCACCCCTAGCGGGAGGGCCGATACGCAGTATTTT.

CDR3 sequence (DNA): TGTGCCAGCAGCGCCCTAACTAGCGGGTACTACAATGAGCAGTTCTTC. Translating gives CASSALTSGYYNEQFF. This chain links TRBV5-6 with TRBJ2-1; the match to TRBD2 covers 9 bases. This CDR3 is 16 amino acids long. V was clipped by 4 bases and J by 3 bases; unmatched bases: 8. Germline V gene lookup returns CDR1 SGHDT and CDR2 YYEEEE.

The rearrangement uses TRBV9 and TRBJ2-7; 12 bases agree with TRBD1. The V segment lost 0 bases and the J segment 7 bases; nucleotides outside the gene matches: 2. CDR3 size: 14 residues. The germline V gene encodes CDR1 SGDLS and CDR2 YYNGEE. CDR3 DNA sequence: TGTGCCAGCAGCGTAGGGGACAGGGGGCTGGAGCAGTACTTC. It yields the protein CASSVGDRGLEQYF.

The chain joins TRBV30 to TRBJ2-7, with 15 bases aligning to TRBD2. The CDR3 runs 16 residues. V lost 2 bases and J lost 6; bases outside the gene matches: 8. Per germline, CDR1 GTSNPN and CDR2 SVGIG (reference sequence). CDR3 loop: CAWSRGTSGRRAEQYF. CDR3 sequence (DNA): TGTGCCTGGAGTAGGGGGACTAGCGGGAGGAGAGCCGAGCAGTACTTC.

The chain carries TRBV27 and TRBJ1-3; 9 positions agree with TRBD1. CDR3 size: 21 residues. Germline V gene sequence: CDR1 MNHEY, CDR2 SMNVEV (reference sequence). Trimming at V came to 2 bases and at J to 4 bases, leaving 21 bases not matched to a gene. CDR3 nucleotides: TGTGCCAGCAGTTTAGCCCCCCTTCCGGGACAGGGCATTGTTGTCGGAAACACCATATATTTT. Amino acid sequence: CASSLAPLPGQGIVVGNTIYF.

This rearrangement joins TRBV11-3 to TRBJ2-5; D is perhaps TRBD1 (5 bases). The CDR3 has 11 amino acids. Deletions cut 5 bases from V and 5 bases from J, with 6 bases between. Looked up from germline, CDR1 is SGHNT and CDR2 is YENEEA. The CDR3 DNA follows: TGTGCCAGCAGCGCAGGGGAGACCCAGTACTTC. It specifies CASSAGETQYF.

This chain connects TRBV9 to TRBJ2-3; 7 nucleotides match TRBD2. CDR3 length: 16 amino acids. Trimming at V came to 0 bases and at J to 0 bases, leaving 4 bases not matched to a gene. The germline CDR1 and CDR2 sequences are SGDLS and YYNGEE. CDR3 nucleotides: TGTGCCAGCAGCGTAGAGGCTAGCGGTAGCACAGATACGCAGTATTTT. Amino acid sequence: CASSVEASGSTDTQYF. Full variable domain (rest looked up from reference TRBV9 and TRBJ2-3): DSGVTQTPKHLITATGQRVTLRCSPRSGDLSVYWYQQSLDQGLQFLIQYYNGEERAKGNILERFSAQQFPDLHSELNLSSLELGDSALYFCASSVEASGSTDTQYFGPGTRLTVL.

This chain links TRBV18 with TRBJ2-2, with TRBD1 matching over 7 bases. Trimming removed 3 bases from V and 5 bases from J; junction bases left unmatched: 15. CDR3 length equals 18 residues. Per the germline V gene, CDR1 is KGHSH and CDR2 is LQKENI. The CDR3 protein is CASSPLPPTGYQTGELFF. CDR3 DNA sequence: TGTGCCAGCTCACCGTTACCCCCGACAGGGTACCAAACCGGGGAGCTGTTTTTT.

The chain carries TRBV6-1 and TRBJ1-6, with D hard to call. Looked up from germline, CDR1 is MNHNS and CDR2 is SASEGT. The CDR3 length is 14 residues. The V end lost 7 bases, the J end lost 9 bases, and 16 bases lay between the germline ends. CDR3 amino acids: CASTREGRLSPLHF. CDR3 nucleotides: TGTGCCAGCACCCGGGAGGGTCGTCTTTCACCCCTCCACTTT.

The CDR3 DNA reads as TGTGCCAGCAGCGCGAACCAGTGGAGGTATGGCTACACCTTC. Translating it yields CASSANQWRYGYTF. The chain couples TRBV7-9 to TRBJ1-2; no clear D gene. The CDR3 runs 14 residues. Trimming removed 5 bases at V and 5 bases at J, with 15 bases between. Germline assignment: CDR1 SEHNR and CDR2 FQNEAQ (reference sequence).

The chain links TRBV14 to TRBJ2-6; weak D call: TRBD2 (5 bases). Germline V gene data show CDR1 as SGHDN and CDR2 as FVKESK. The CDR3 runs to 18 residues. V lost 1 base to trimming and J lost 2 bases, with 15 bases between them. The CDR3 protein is CASSQAGIRLTGANVLTF. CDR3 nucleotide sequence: TGTGCCAGCAGCCAAGCGGGGATCCGGCTAACTGGGGCCAACGTCCTGACTTTC.

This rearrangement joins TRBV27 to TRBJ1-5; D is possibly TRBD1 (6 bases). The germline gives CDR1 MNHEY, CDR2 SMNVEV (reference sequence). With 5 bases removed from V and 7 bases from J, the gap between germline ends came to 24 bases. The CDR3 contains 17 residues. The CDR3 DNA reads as TGTGCCAGCAGTCTCAAGGGGGGGACGCCTCTTTCACAGCCCCAGCATTTT. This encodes CASSLKGGTPLSQPQHF.

Here the CDR3 DNA reads TGTGCCAGTAGTACACGACAGGGAGAAAAACTGTTTTTT. This translates into CASSTRQGEKLFF. J is TRBJ1-4 and V is TRBV19; 7 bases line up with TRBD1. Germline loops: CDR1 LNHDA, CDR2 SQIVND (reference sequence). Trimming cost V 4 bases and J 8 bases; bases outside gene matches: 4. The CDR3 consists of 13 residues.

The CDR3 sequence: CASSIQDNYGYTF. CDR3 nucleotides: TGTGCCAGCAGTATTCAGGATAACTATGGCTACACCTTC. The genes are TRBV25-1 and TRBJ1-2; D gene unclear. Germline loops: CDR1 MGHDK, CDR2 SYGVNS. V was cut by 5 bases and J by 1 base, with 8 bases left in between. This CDR3 spans 13 amino acids.

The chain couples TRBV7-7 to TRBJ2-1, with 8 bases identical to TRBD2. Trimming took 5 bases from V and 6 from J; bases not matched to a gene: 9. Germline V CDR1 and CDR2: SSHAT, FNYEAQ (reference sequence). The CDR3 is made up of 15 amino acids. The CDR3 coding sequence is TGTGCCAGCAGCGCCCGGGAGGGCCATGGCAATGAGCAGTTCTTC. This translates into CASSAREGHGNEQFF. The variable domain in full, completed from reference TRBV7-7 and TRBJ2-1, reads GAGVSQSPRYKVTKRGQDVTLRCDPISSHATLYWYQQALGQGPEFLTYFNYEAQPDKSGLPSDRFSAERPEGSISTLTIQRTEQRDSAMYRCASSAREGHGNEQFFGPGTRLTVL.

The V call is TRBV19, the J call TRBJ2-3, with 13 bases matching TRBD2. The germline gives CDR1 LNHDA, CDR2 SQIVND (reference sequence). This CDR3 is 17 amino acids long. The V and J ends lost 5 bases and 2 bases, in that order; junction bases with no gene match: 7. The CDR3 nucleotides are TGTGCCAGTAGTCCTCCGGGACTAGCGGGATCCACAGATACGCAGTATTTT. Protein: CASSPPGLAGSTDTQYF.

This chain's CDR3 is CASRLQGSGEQYF. The CDR3 region has the DNA TGTGCCAGCAGGTTACAGGGCTCGGGCGAGCAGTACTTC. The chain links TRBV7-8 to TRBJ2-7; D is possibly TRBD1 (6 bases). The CDR3 consists of 13 residues. Germline CDR1 is SGHVS and CDR2 is FQNEAQ. Trimming shortened V by 6 bases and J by 6 bases, and 15 bases separated the two germline ends.

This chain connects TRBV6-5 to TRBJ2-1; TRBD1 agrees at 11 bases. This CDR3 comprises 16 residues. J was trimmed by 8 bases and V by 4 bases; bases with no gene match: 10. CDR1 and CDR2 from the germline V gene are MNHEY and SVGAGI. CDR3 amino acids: CASSSHWTGGKDEQFF. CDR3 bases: TGTGCCAGCAGTTCCCACTGGACAGGGGGCAAAGATGAGCAGTTCTTC.

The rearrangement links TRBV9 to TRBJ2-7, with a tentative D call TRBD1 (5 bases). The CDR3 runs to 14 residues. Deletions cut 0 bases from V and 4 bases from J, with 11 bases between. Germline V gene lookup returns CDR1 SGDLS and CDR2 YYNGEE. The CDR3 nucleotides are TGTGCCAGCAGCGTAGAGCCCAGGGCTTACGAGCAGTACTTC. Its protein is CASSVEPRAYEQYF.

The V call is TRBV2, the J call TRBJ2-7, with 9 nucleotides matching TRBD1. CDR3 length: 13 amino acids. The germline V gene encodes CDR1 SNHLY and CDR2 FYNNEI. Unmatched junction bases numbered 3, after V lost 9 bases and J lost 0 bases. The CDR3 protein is CASGTGTSYEQYF. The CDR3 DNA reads TGTGCCAGTGGGACAGGGACCTCCTACGAGCAGTACTTC.

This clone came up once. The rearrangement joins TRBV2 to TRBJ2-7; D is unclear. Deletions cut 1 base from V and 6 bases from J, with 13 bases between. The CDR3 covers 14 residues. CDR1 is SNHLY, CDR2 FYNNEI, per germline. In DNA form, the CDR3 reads TGTGCCAGCAGTGAAGGAGTCAGGATCTCCGAGCAGTACTTC. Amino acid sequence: CASSEGVRISEQYF.

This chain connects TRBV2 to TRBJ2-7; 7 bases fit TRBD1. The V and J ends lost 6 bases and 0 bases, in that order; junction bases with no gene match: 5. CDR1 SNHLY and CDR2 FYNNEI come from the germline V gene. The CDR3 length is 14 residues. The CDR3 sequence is CASRGTENSYEQYF. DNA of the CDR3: TGTGCCAGCAGGGGGACAGAGAACTCCTACGAGCAGTACTTC. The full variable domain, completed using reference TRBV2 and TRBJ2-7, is EPEVTQTPSHQVTQMGQEVILRCVPISNHLYFYWYRQILGQKVEFLVSFYNNEISEKSEIFDDQFSVERPDGSNFTLKIRSTKLEDSAMYFCASRGTENSYEQYFGPGTRLTVT.

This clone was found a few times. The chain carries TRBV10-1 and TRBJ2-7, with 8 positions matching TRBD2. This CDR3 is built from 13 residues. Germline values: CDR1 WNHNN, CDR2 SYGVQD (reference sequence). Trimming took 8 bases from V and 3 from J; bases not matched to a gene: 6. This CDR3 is CASQPSGGYEQYF. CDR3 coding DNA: TGCGCCAGCCAACCCAGCGGGGGCTACGAGCAGTACTTC.

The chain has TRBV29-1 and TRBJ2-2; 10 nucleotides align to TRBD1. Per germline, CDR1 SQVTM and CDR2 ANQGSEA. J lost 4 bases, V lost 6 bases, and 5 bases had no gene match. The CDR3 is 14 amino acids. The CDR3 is CSVMGQGSTGELFF. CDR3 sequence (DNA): TGCAGCGTGATGGGACAGGGGAGCACCGGGGAGCTGTTTTTT.

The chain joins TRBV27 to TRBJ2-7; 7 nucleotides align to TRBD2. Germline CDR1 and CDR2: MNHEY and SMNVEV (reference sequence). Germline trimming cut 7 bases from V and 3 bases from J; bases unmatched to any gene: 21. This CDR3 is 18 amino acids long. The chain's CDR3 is CASKLGGVGRTHFYEQYF. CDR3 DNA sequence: TGTGCCAGCAAATTGGGGGGGGTTGGGCGGACGCATTTCTACGAGCAGTACTTC.

The CDR3 sequence is CASSQDRTDGYTF. The DNA of the CDR3 is TGCGCCAGCAGCCAAGATCGGACAGATGGCTACACCTTC. V gene TRBV4-3 combines with J gene TRBJ1-2; maybe TRBD1 (6 bases). The germline CDR1 and CDR2 sequences are LGHNA and YSLEER. Trimming cost V 0 bases and J 6 bases, with 8 bases left between them. This CDR3 spans 13 amino acids.

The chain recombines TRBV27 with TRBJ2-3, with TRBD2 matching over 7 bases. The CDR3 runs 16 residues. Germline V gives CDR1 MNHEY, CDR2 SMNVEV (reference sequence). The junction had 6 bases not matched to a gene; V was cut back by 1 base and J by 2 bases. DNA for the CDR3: TGTGCCAGCAGTTTATGGAGCGGGGCCCTCACAGATACGCAGTATTTT. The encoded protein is CASSLWSGALTDTQYF.